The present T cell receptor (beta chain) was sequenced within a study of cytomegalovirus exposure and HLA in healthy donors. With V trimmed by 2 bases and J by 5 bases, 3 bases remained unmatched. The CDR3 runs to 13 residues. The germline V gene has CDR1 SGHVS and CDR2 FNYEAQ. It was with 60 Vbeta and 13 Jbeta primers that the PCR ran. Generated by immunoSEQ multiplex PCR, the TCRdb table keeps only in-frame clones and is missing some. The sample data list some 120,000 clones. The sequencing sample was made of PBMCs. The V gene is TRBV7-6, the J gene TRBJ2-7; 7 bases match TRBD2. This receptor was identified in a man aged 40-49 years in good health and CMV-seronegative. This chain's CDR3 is CASSLRGRDEQYF. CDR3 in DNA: TGTGCCAGCAGCTTACGGGGGAGGGACGAGCAGTACTTC.